A selection of T cell receptor beta chains follows, all from one sample in a study of blood T cell repertoires in COVID-19. Produced via immunoSEQ multiplex PCR; TCRdb's table is partial and in-frame only. The profile shows some 96,000 clones, about 80% of them singletons. The sample comprised peripheral blood. These receptors were obtained from a man between 65 and 85 years old with active or convalescent COVID-19. Both conserved end residues are part of each CDR3. The order of the fields is J gene, clone size, V gene, D gene, CDR3 protein, CDR3 DNA. A D gene is named only where the DNA matches it firmly. Expanded clones are given a class, and other clones once, few, many or no size at all.

>TRBJ2-1|NA|TRBV20-1|TRBD2
CSASTYGLAGGYNEQFF
TGCAGTGCTAGTACCTACGGACTAGCGGGCGGTTACAATGAGCAGTTCTTC
>TRBJ2-7|NA|TRBV18|TRBD1
CASSPGQGVHEQYF
TGTGCCAGCTCCCCGGGACAGGGAGTTCACGAGCAGTACTTC
>TRBJ2-1|NA|TRBV19|NA
CASNGPTGNNEQFF
TGTGCCAGTAACGGGCCAACCGGGAACAATGAGCAGTTCTTC
>TRBJ1-6|NA|TRBV28|TRBD1
CASRTGTENNSPLHF
TGTGCCAGCAGAACCGGGACAGAGAATAATTCACCCCTCCACTTT
>TRBJ1-2|NA|TRBV28|TRBD1
CASSSRQGADYGYTF
TGTGCCAGCAGTTCCCGACAGGGGGCAGACTATGGCTACACCTTC
>TRBJ2-2|NA|TRBV5-4|TRBD2
CASSLGLATAGELFF
TGTGCCAGCAGCTTGGGACTAGCTACCGCCGGGGAGCTGTTTTTT
>TRBJ2-3|NA|TRBV19|NA
CASSIYAGASTDTQYF
TGTGCCAGTAGTATTTACGCGGGGGCCAGCACAGATACGCAGTATTTT
>TRBJ1-2|NA|TRBV5-8|NA
CASSSTTPYYGYTF
TGTGCCAGCAGCTCGACTACCCCTTACTATGGCTACACCTTC
>TRBJ1-1|NA|TRBV29-1|TRBD1
CSVLRGHNTEAFF
TGCAGCGTCCTCAGGGGGCACAACACTGAAGCTTTCTTT
>TRBJ2-7|few|TRBV24-1|TRBD2
CATSDATSGSHEQYF
TGTGCCACCAGTGATGCGACTAGCGGGAGTCACGAGCAGTACTTC
>TRBJ2-1|few|TRBV11-2|TRBD2
CASSLDMLAGDNNEQFF
TGTGCCAGCAGCTTAGATATGCTAGCGGGAGACAACAATGAGCAGTTCTTC
>TRBJ2-1|once|TRBV6-5|TRBD2
CASTERGSYNEQFF
TGTGCCAGCACAGAGCGGGGCTCCTACAATGAGCAGTTCTTC
>TRBJ2-1|NA|TRBV5-5|TRBD1
CASSPGQGSYNEQFF
TGTGCCAGCAGCCCCGGACAGGGGTCTTACAATGAGCAGTTCTTC
>TRBJ1-5|NA|TRBV19|TRBD1
CASSPGTGFSNQPQHF
TGTGCCAGTAGTCCGGGGACAGGCTTTAGCAATCAGCCCCAGCATTTT
>TRBJ1-1|NA|TRBV24-1|TRBD1
CAISDRDDEAFF
TGTGCCATATCGGACAGGGACGATGAAGCTTTCTTT
>TRBJ2-1|NA|TRBV5-8|TRBD2
CASSSGLAGASNEQFF
TGTGCCAGCAGCTCAGGACTAGCGGGAGCATCCAATGAGCAGTTCTTC
>TRBJ1-3|once|TRBV5-6|NA
CASSLILSGNTIYF
TGTGCCAGCAGCCTGATTCTATCTGGAAACACCATATATTTT
>TRBJ1-4|few|TRBV29-1|TRBD1
CSVGQGGEKLFF
TGCAGCGTTGGACAGGGAGGCGAAAAACTGTTTTTT
>TRBJ1-5|NA|TRBV29-1|NA
CSVQQGNQPQHF
TGCAGCGTTCAACAGGGCAATCAGCCCCAGCATTTT
>TRBJ1-6|NA|TRBV30|TRBD1
CAWSVSTGVNSPLHF
TGTGCCTGGAGTGTATCCACAGGGGTTAATTCACCCCTCCACTTT
>TRBJ1-6|few|TRBV18|TRBD1
CASSPFDPTGGNSPLHF
TGTGCCAGCTCACCGTTCGACCCTACAGGGGGGAATTCACCCCTCCACTTT
>TRBJ1-1|once|TRBV28|NA
CASSLGRQVNTEAFF
TGTGCCAGCAGTTTAGGTCGCCAGGTGAACACTGAAGCTTTCTTT
>TRBJ2-3|NA|TRBV5-8|TRBD2
CASTLGGGRTDTQYF
TGTGCCAGCACCCTCGGGGGGGGGCGCACAGATACGCAGTATTTT
>TRBJ2-3|once|TRBV4-1|NA
CASSQPRGGTDTQYF
TGCGCCAGCAGCCAACCCAGGGGTGGTACAGATACGCAGTATTTT
>TRBJ1-6|once|TRBV5-4|TRBD1
CASSGTGNVNSPLHF
TGTGCCAGCAGCGGGACAGGGAATGTGAATTCACCCCTCCACTTT
>TRBJ1-2|few|TRBV18|NA
CASSTLQDVGYTF
TGTGCCAGCTCAACGCTTCAGGATGTTGGCTACACCTTC
>TRBJ2-2|NA|TRBV6-5|NA
CASSSPRNTGELFF
TGTGCCAGCAGTTCCCCCCGTAACACCGGGGAGCTGTTTTTT
>TRBJ1-6|NA|TRBV3-1/TRBV3-2|TRBD1
CASSQRTGPSLLHF
TGTGCCAGCAGCCAACGGACAGGTCCTTCGCTTCTCCACTTT
>TRBJ1-1|NA|TRBV2|TRBD1
CATVTGTTEAFF
TGTGCCACAGTGACAGGGACCACTGAAGCTTTCTTT
>TRBJ2-1|NA|TRBV4-1|TRBD2
CASSRGLAGGIGDEQFF
TGCGCCAGCAGCCGGGGACTAGCGGGAGGCATCGGAGACGAGCAGTTCTTC
>TRBJ2-5|NA|TRBV7-2|TRBD1
CASSLRDRRAQETQYF
TGTGCCAGCAGCTTGAGGGACAGGAGGGCGCAAGAGACCCAGTACTTC
>TRBJ1-2|NA|TRBV29-1|TRBD1
CSVDTGGILLDGYTF
TGCAGCGTTGATACAGGGGGGATCCTTTTAGATGGCTACACCTTC
>TRBJ2-1|once|TRBV5-5|TRBD1
CASSFPGQGNEQFF
TGTGCCAGCAGCTTTCCGGGACAGGGTAATGAGCAGTTCTTC
>TRBJ2-2|NA|TRBV9|TRBD1
CASSGQGINTGELFF
TGTGCCAGCAGCGGACAGGGTATTAACACCGGGGAGCTGTTTTTT
>TRBJ1-3|NA|TRBV7-9|NA
CASSPGNTIYF
TGTGCCAGCAGCCCAGGGAACACCATATATTTT
>TRBJ2-1|NA|TRBV4-1|TRBD1
CASSPGQGGNEQFF
TGCGCCAGCAGTCCCGGACAGGGTGGGAATGAGCAGTTCTTC
>TRBJ2-7|NA|TRBV3-1/TRBV3-2|NA
CASSHLSYEQYF
TGTGCCAGCAGCCACCTGTCCTACGAGCAGTACTTC